A selection of T cell receptor beta chains follows, all from one sample in a study of cytomegalovirus exposure and HLA in healthy donors. Produced via immunoSEQ multiplex PCR; TCRdb's table is partial and in-frame only. The repertoire consists of 200,000 to 250,000 clones, with 70% to 80% occurring once and the leading ten covering less than 4.5%. Sequencing used PBMCs. The receptors were gathered from a male donor in good health and CMV-seronegative. CDR3s include the opening cysteine and the closing phenylalanine or tryptophan. Fields, in order: clone size, V gene, J gene, CDR3 protein. A clone size is listed for some rows: how often the clone was seen (once, few, many), or a class if it is expanded.

clone size: many; V gene: TRBV9; J gene: TRBJ2-5; CDR3 protein: CASSAGTGGETQYF
clone size: -; V gene: TRBV28; J gene: TRBJ1-2; CDR3 protein: CATIGLGGYYGYTF
clone size: once; V gene: TRBV6-5; J gene: TRBJ2-3; CDR3 protein: CASSCRASSTDTQYF
clone size: few; V gene: TRBV1; J gene: TRBJ1-2; CDR3 protein: CTSSQYIQGEANYGYTF
clone size: -; V gene: TRBV18; J gene: TRBJ2-6; CDR3 protein: CASSPNRGQGANVLTF
clone size: -; V gene: TRBV6-5; J gene: TRBJ2-1; CDR3 protein: CASSYPSGLNEQFF
clone size: few; V gene: TRBV28; J gene: TRBJ2-5; CDR3 protein: CASSRKETQYF
clone size: -; V gene: TRBV9; J gene: TRBJ2-5; CDR3 protein: CASSRNSGTQETQYF
clone size: -; V gene: TRBV13; J gene: TRBJ1-2; CDR3 protein: CASSFDREGPLGYGYTF
clone size: -; V gene: TRBV28; J gene: TRBJ2-2; CDR3 protein: CASSLWAGGETGELFF
clone size: -; V gene: TRBV7-9; J gene: TRBJ2-1; CDR3 protein: CSSSFGTLEGDEQFF
clone size: -; V gene: TRBV4-1; J gene: TRBJ2-3; CDR3 protein: CASSSVDTQYF
clone size: -; V gene: TRBV5-3; J gene: TRBJ2-7; CDR3 protein: CARSAGGGIPYEQYF
clone size: -; V gene: TRBV10-1; J gene: TRBJ2-2; CDR3 protein: CASSVAGSDTGELFF
clone size: -; V gene: TRBV5-4; J gene: TRBJ1-1; CDR3 protein: CASSLGGVLNTEAFF
clone size: -; V gene: TRBV7-7; J gene: TRBJ2-1; CDR3 protein: CASSEKTGLAGSYNEQFF
clone size: few; V gene: TRBV7-3; J gene: TRBJ1-4; CDR3 protein: CASSLSQGGAEKLFF
clone size: -; V gene: TRBV27; J gene: TRBJ2-7; CDR3 protein: CASGGQRSYEQYF
clone size: few; V gene: TRBV7-8; J gene: TRBJ2-3; CDR3 protein: CASNRLAGADTQYF
clone size: -; V gene: TRBV5-6; J gene: TRBJ2-1; CDR3 protein: CASKRAGGPYNEQFF
clone size: -; V gene: TRBV19; J gene: TRBJ1-5; CDR3 protein: CASSIGGASGNQPQHF
clone size: -; V gene: TRBV6-5; J gene: TRBJ2-7; CDR3 protein: CASTMGTVNTYEQYF
clone size: few; V gene: TRBV12-1; J gene: TRBJ1-4; CDR3 protein: CASSQLIGTGFEKLFF
clone size: -; V gene: TRBV5-8; J gene: TRBJ2-7; CDR3 protein: CASSVQGANEQYF
clone size: once; V gene: TRBV29-1; J gene: TRBJ1-2; CDR3 protein: CSARDRVNVGYGYTF
clone size: -; V gene: TRBV6-4; J gene: TRBJ2-7; CDR3 protein: CASSDGQGYEQYF
clone size: -; V gene: TRBV11-2; J gene: TRBJ1-4; CDR3 protein: CASSPQGADEKLFF
clone size: -; V gene: TRBV5-1; J gene: TRBJ2-2; CDR3 protein: CASSLGSGVNTGELFF
clone size: -; V gene: TRBV7-8; J gene: TRBJ2-7; CDR3 protein: CASSPETRREQYF